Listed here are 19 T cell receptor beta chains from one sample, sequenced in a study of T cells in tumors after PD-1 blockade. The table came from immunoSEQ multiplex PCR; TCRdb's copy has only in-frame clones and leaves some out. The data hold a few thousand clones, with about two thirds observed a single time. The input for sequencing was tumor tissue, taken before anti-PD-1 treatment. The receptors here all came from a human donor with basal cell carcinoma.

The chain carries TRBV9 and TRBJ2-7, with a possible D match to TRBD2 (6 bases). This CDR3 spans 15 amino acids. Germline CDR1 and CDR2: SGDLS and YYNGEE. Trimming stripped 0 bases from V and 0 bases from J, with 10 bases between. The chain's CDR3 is CASSVARGSSYEQYF. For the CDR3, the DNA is TGTGCCAGCAGCGTAGCTCGGGGGAGCTCCTACGAGCAGTACTTC.

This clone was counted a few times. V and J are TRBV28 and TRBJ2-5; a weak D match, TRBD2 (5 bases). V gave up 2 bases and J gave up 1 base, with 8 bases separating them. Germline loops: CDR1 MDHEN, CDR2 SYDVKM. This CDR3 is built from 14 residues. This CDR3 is CASSLEGPQETQYF. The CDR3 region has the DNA TGTGCCAGCAGTTTAGAGGGCCCCCAAGAGACCCAGTACTTC.

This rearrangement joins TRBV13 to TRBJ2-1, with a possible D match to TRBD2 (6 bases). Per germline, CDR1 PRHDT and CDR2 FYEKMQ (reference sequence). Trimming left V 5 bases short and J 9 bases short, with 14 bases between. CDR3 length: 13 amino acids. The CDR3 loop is CASSGGILGEQFF. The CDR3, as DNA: TGTGCCAGCAGCGGCGGGATCCTCGGTGAGCAGTTCTTC.

CDR3 sequence reads: CSATGGFEAFF. The CDR3 nucleotides read TGCAGTGCGACAGGGGGCTTTGAAGCTTTCTTT. The chain links TRBV20-1 to TRBJ1-1; 10 bases fit TRBD1. The V segment lost 6 bases and the J segment 7 bases; nucleotides outside the gene matches: 2. This CDR3 comprises 11 residues. Germline V gene data show CDR1 as DFQATT and CDR2 as SNEGSKA (reference sequence).

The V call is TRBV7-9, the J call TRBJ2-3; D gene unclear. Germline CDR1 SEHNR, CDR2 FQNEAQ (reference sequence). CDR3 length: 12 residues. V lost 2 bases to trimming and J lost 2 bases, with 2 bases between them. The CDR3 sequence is CASSLFTDTQYF. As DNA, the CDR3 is TGTGCCAGCAGCTTATTCACAGATACGCAGTATTTT.

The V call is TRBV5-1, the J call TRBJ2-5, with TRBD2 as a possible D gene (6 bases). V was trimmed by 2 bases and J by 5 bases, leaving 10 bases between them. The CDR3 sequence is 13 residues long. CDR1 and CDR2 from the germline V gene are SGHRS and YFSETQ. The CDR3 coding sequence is TGCGCCAGCAGCTTCGACAGCGGGGAGACCCAGTACTTC. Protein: CASSFDSGETQYF.

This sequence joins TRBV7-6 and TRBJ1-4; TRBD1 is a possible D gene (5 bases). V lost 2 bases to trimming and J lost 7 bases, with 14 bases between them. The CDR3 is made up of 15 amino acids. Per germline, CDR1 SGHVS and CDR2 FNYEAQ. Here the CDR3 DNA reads TGTGCCAGCAGCTTACAGGGACGCGGTGGTGAAAAACTGTTTTTT. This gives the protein CASSLQGRGGEKLFF. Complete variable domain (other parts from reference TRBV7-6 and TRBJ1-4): GAGVSQSPRYKVTKRGQDVALRCDPISGHVSLYWYRQALGQGPEFLTYFNYEAQQDKSGLPNDRFSAERPEGSISTLTIQRTEQRDSAMYRCASSLQGRGGEKLFFGSGTQLSVL.

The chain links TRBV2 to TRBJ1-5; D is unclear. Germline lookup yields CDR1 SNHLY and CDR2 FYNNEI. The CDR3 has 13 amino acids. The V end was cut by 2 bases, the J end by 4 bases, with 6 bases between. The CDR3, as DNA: TGTGCCAGCAGTGAAAGACAAAATCAGCCCCAGCATTTT. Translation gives CASSERQNQPQHF.

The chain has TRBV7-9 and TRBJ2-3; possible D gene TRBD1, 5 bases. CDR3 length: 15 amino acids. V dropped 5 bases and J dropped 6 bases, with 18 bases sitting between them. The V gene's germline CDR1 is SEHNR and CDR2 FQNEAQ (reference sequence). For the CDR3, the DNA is TGTGCCAGCAGCCGAGAATCCCCAGGGTCTGATACGCAGTATTTT. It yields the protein CASSRESPGSDTQYF.

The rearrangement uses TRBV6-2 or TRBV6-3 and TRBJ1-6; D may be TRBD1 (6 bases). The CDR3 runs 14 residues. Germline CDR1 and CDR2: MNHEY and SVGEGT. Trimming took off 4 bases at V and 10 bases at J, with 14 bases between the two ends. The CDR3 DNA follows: TGTGCCAGCAGTTTACAGGGAGAGCGCTCACCCCTCCACTTT. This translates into CASSLQGERSPLHF.

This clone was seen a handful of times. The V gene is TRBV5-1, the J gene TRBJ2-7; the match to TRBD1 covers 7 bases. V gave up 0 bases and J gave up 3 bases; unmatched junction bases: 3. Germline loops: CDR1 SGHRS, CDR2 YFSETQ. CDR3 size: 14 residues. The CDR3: CASSLGGQSYEQYF. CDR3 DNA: TGCGCCAGCAGCTTGGGGGGACAGAGCTACGAGCAGTACTTC. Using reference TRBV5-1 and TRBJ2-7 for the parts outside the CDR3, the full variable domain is KAGVTQTPRYLIKTRGQQVTLSCSPISGHRSVSWYQQTPGQGLQFLFEYFSETQRNKGNFPGRFSGRQFSNSRSEMNVSTLELGDSALYLCASSLGGQSYEQYFGPGTRLTVT.

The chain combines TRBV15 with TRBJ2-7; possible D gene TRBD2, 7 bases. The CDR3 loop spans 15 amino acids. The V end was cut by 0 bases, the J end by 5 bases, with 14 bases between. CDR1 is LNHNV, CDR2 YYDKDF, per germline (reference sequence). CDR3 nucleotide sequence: TGTGCCACCAGCAGAGATTATGGGGGGGCGGACGAGCAGTACTTC. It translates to CATSRDYGGADEQYF.

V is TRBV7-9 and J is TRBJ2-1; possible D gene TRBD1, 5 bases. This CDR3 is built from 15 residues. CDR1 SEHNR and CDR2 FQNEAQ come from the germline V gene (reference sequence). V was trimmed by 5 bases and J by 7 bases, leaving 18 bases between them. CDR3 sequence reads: CASSPEQAGLNEQFF. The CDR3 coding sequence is TGTGCCAGCAGCCCCGAACAGGCCGGCCTGAATGAGCAGTTCTTC. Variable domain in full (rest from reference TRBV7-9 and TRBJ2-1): DTGVSQNPRHKITKRGQNVTFRCDPISEHNRLYWYRQTLGQGPEFLTYFQNEAQLEKSRLLSDRFSAERPKGSFSTLEIQRTEQGDSAMYLCASSPEQAGLNEQFFGPGTRLTVL.

CDR3 in amino acids: CASSRIGGNSPLHF. DNA for the CDR3: TGTGCCAGCAGCCGAATTGGTGGTAATTCACCCCTCCACTTT. This chain uses TRBV11-2 with TRBJ1-6; D remains ambiguous. The CDR3 covers 14 residues. The germline V gene has CDR1 SGHAT and CDR2 FQNNGV. The V gene lost 5 bases and the J gene lost 6 bases, with 11 bases spanning the gap.

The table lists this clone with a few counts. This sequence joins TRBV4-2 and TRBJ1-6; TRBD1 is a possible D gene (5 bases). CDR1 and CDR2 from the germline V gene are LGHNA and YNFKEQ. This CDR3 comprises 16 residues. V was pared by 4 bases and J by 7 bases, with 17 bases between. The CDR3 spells CASSPEVEGRNSPLHF. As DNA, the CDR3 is TGTGCCAGCAGCCCCGAGGTCGAGGGGAGAAATTCACCCCTCCACTTT.

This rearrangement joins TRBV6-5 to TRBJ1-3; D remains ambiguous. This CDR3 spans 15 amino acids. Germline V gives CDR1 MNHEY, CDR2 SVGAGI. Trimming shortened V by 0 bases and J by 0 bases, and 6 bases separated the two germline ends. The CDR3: CASSYSAGSGNTIYF. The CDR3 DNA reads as TGTGCCAGCAGTTACTCGGCAGGCTCTGGAAACACCATATATTTT.

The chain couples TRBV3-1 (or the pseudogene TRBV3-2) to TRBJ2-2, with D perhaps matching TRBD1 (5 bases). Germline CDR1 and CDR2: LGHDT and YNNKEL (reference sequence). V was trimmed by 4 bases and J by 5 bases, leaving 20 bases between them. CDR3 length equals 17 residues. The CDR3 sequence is CASSPTIRGRPTGELFF. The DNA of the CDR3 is TGTGCCAGCAGCCCCACAATAAGGGGCCGACCGACCGGGGAGCTGTTTTTT.

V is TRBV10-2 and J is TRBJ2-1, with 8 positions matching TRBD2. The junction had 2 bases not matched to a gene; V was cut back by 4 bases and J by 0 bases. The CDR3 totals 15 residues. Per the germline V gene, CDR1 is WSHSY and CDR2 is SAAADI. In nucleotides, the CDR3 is TGCGCCAGCAGTGCCGGGACTAGCTCCTACAATGAGCAGTTCTTC. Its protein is CASSAGTSSYNEQFF.

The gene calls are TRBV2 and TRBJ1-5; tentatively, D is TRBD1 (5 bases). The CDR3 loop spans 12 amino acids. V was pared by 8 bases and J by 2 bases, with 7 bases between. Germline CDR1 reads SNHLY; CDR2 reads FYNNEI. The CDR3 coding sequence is TGTGCCAGCCGGGACGGCAATCAGCCCCAGCATTTT. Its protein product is CASRDGNQPQHF.